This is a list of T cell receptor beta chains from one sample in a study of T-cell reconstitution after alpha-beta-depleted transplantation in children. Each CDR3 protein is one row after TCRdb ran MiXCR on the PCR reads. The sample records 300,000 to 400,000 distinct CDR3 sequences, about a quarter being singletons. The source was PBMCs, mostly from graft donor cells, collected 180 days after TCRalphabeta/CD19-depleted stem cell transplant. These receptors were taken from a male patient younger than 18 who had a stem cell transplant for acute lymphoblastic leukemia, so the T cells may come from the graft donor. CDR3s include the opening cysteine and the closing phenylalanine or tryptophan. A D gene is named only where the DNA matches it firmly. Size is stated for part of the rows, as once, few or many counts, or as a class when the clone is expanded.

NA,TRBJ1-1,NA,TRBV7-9,TGTGCCAGCAGCTTAGCCCAGGGCGTGAACACTGAAGCTTTCTTT,CASSLAQGVNTEAFF
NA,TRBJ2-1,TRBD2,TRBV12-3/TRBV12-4,TGTGCCAGCAGTTTCGGCGGGAGGGGGAATGAGCAGTTCTTC,CASSFGGRGNEQFF
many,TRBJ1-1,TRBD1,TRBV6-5,TGTGCCAGCAGGGACAGGGGGCTTGAAGCTTTCTTT,CASRDRGLEAFF
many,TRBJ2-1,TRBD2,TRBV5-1,TGCGCCAGCAGCAAGACTAGCGGGAGGGCATATGAGCAGTTCTTC,CASSKTSGRAYEQFF
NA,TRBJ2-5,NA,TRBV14,TGTGCCAGCAGCCAAGATCTAGGGGCTCTAAAAGAGACCCAGTACTTC,CASSQDLGALKETQYF
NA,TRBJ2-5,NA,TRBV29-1,TGCAGCGTTGAGGGCTGGGGTACGCAAGAGACCCAGTACTTC,CSVEGWGTQETQYF
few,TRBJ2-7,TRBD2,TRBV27,TGTGCCAGCAGTTCTTTTAGCGGGAGGGATCCCTACGAGCAGTACTTC,CASSSFSGRDPYEQYF
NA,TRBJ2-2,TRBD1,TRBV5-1,TGCGCCAGCAGCTCTCCTGACAGGGGGCAAACCGGGGAGCTGTTTTTT,CASSSPDRGQTGELFF
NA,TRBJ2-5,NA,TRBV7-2,TGTGCCAGCAGCGGTAACAGGGTGAAAGAGACCCAGTACTTC,CASSGNRVKETQYF
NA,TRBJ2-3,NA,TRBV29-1,TGCAGCGCTCTGTCGACAGATACGCAGTATTTT,CSALSTDTQYF
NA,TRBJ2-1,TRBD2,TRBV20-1,TGCAGTGCTAGAGATCTGGGTAGCGGGAAAGGGGCCTACAATGAGCAGTTCTTC,CSARDLGSGKGAYNEQFF
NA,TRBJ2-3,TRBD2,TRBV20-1,TGCAGTGAAGCGGGAGTGACAGATACGCAGTATTTT,CSEAGVTDTQYF
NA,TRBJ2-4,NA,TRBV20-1,TGCAGTGCTAGCTCTGGTGTAGCCAAAAACATTCAGTACTTC,CSASSGVAKNIQYF
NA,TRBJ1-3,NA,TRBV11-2,TGTGCCAGCAGCCTATGGCTGGGGGGCGTTGGAAACACCATATATTTT,CASSLWLGGVGNTIYF
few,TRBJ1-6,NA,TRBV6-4,TGTGCCAGCAGTGGGGGGGGCAATTCACCCCTCCACTTT,CASSGGGNSPLHF
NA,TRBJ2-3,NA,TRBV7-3,TGTGCCAGCAGCTTAAATCCTAGCACAGATACGCAGTATTTT,CASSLNPSTDTQYF
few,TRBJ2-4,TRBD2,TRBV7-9,TGTGCCAGCAGCTTAAAGCGGGAGGAAAACATTCAGTACTTC,CASSLKREENIQYF
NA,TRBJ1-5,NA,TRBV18,TGTGCCAGCTCACCCCTGGGGGATTGGCAGCATTTT,CASSPLGDWQHF